Listed below are T cell receptor beta chains from one sample, sequenced in a study of regulatory T cells in long-lasting Graves disease. TCRdb reanalysed the multiplex PCR reads using MiXCR and keeps one entry per CDR3 protein. The data hold 350,000 to 500,000 distinct CDR3 sequences, with about 14% observed a single time. In addition, the sample was reused for a study of T cells in Graves' hyperthyroidism and ophthalmopathy.

Sequenced material: peripheral blood mononuclear cells (PBMCs), taken at new diagnosis, from a patient treated with antithyroid drugs. These receptors were taken from a woman aged 45-59 years with Graves disease. CDR3s include the opening cysteine and the closing phenylalanine or tryptophan. The order of the fields is clone size, J gene, D gene, CDR3 length, V gene, CDR3 protein, CDR3 DNA. The D gene is left open where the match is weak. Size tells how often a clone was seen (once, few, many) or the class of an expanded clone, and some rows leave it out.

clone_size: many; j_call: TRBJ2-1; d_call: .; cdr3_length: 18; v_call: TRBV7-8; cdr3_aa: CASSPAYGGLAVINEQFF; cdr3_nt: TGTGCCAGCAGCCCCGCGTACGGGGGGCTAGCGGTTATCAATGAGCAGTTCTTC
clone_size: many; j_call: TRBJ2-7; d_call: TRBD2; cdr3_length: 16; v_call: TRBV28; cdr3_aa: CASSSPWTRDPYEQYF; cdr3_nt: TGTGCCAGCAGTTCCCCGTGGACTAGAGACCCTTACGAGCAGTACTTC
clone_size: .; j_call: TRBJ1-6; d_call: .; cdr3_length: 14; v_call: TRBV7-9; cdr3_aa: CASSFSSDNSPLHF; cdr3_nt: TGTGCCAGCAGCTTTTCCAGCGATAATTCACCCCTCCACTTT
clone_size: many; j_call: TRBJ1-5; d_call: TRBD1; cdr3_length: 15; v_call: TRBV6-2/TRBV6-3; cdr3_aa: CASSYVTGGSQPQHF; cdr3_nt: TGTGCCAGCAGTTACGTGACAGGGGGAAGTCAGCCCCAGCATTTT
clone_size: few; j_call: TRBJ2-7; d_call: TRBD1; cdr3_length: 17; v_call: TRBV6-1; cdr3_aa: CASTNLSDRFENYEQYF; cdr3_nt: TGTGCCAGCACCAACCTCTCGGACAGGTTTGAGAACTACGAGCAGTACTTC
clone_size: many; j_call: TRBJ1-5; d_call: TRBD1; cdr3_length: 13; v_call: TRBV29-1; cdr3_aa: CSVGVDRDQPQHF; cdr3_nt: TGCAGCGTGGGTGTGGACAGGGATCAGCCCCAGCATTTT
clone_size: few; j_call: TRBJ1-1; d_call: .; cdr3_length: 12; v_call: TRBV29-1; cdr3_aa: CSVEGLRAEAFF; cdr3_nt: TGCAGCGTTGAAGGGCTGCGGGCTGAAGCTTTCTTT
clone_size: many; j_call: TRBJ1-1; d_call: TRBD1; cdr3_length: 14; v_call: TRBV6-1; cdr3_aa: CASIWTGSNTEAFF; cdr3_nt: TGTGCCAGCATCTGGACAGGGAGTAACACTGAAGCTTTCTTT
clone_size: many; j_call: TRBJ2-7; d_call: TRBD2; cdr3_length: 16; v_call: TRBV28; cdr3_aa: CASQVGGASGFYEQYF; cdr3_nt: TGTGCCAGTCAAGTAGGGGGAGCTAGCGGGTTCTACGAGCAGTACTTC
clone_size: many; j_call: TRBJ2-7; d_call: TRBD2; cdr3_length: 17; v_call: TRBV13; cdr3_aa: CASSPKVRLAGDYEQYF; cdr3_nt: TGTGCCAGCAGCCCGAAGGTTCGACTAGCGGGAGACTACGAGCAGTACTTC
clone_size: many; j_call: TRBJ1-3; d_call: .; cdr3_length: 15; v_call: TRBV28; cdr3_aa: CASRTGISSGNTIYF; cdr3_nt: TGTGCCAGCAGAACCGGGATCAGCTCTGGAAACACCATATATTTT
clone_size: many; j_call: TRBJ2-7; d_call: .; cdr3_length: 15; v_call: TRBV28; cdr3_aa: CASSFGGGSANEQYF; cdr3_nt: TGTGCCAGCAGTTTTGGGGGCGGTAGCGCCAACGAGCAGTACTTC
clone_size: few; j_call: TRBJ1-6; d_call: .; cdr3_length: 16; v_call: TRBV28; cdr3_aa: CASSFPGAGTNSPLHF; cdr3_nt: TGTGCCAGCAGTTTCCCAGGGGCCGGGACTAATTCACCCCTCCACTTT
clone_size: many; j_call: TRBJ2-7; d_call: .; cdr3_length: 14; v_call: TRBV2; cdr3_aa: CASTQDVMIREQYF; cdr3_nt: TGTGCCAGCACCCAGGACGTCATGATCCGCGAGCAGTACTTC
clone_size: many; j_call: TRBJ2-1; d_call: TRBD2; cdr3_length: 13; v_call: TRBV27; cdr3_aa: CASMGLANNEQFF; cdr3_nt: TGTGCCAGCATGGGACTAGCGAACAATGAGCAGTTCTTC
clone_size: many; j_call: TRBJ2-5; d_call: .; cdr3_length: 14; v_call: TRBV5-1; cdr3_aa: CASSLDGQQETQYF; cdr3_nt: TGCGCCAGCAGCTTGGACGGACAGCAAGAGACCCAGTACTTC
clone_size: few; j_call: TRBJ2-1; d_call: TRBD2; cdr3_length: 15; v_call: TRBV28; cdr3_aa: CASSFNGRVTNEQFF; cdr3_nt: TGTGCCAGCAGTTTTAACGGGAGGGTGACCAATGAGCAGTTCTTC
clone_size: many; j_call: TRBJ2-1; d_call: .; cdr3_length: 11; v_call: TRBV2; cdr3_aa: CASTTYNEQFF; cdr3_nt: TGTGCCAGCACGACTTACAATGAGCAGTTCTTC
clone_size: many; j_call: TRBJ2-7; d_call: .; cdr3_length: 13; v_call: TRBV5-1; cdr3_aa: CASSYTGTYEQYF; cdr3_nt: TGCGCCAGCAGCTACACAGGGACCTACGAGCAGTACTTC
clone_size: many; j_call: TRBJ2-7; d_call: .; cdr3_length: 12; v_call: TRBV30; cdr3_aa: CAWGRRAGEQYF; cdr3_nt: TGTGCCTGGGGACGTCGGGCGGGCGAGCAGTACTTC
clone_size: few; j_call: TRBJ2-5; d_call: .; cdr3_length: 16; v_call: TRBV28; cdr3_aa: CASSFYTRVAQETQYF; cdr3_nt: TGTGCCAGCAGTTTTTATACAAGGGTTGCGCAAGAGACCCAGTACTTC
clone_size: many; j_call: TRBJ2-5; d_call: .; cdr3_length: 14; v_call: TRBV6-2/TRBV6-3; cdr3_aa: CASSYSVGEETQYF; cdr3_nt: TGTGCCAGCAGTTACTCCGTGGGGGAAGAGACCCAGTACTTC
clone_size: .; j_call: TRBJ1-3; d_call: .; cdr3_length: 16; v_call: TRBV11-2; cdr3_aa: CASSSLAQKKGNTIYF; cdr3_nt: TGTGCCAGCAGTTCCTTGGCACAGAAAAAAGGAAACACCATATATTTT
clone_size: .; j_call: TRBJ1-4; d_call: TRBD1; cdr3_length: 16; v_call: TRBV28; cdr3_aa: CASRTTGWDYNEKLFF; cdr3_nt: TGTGCCAGCAGAACGACAGGGTGGGACTATAATGAAAAACTGTTTTTT
clone_size: many; j_call: TRBJ2-1; d_call: TRBD1; cdr3_length: 16; v_call: TRBV14; cdr3_aa: CASSQIRDRSYNEQFF; cdr3_nt: TGTGCCAGCAGCCAGATCCGGGACAGATCATACAATGAGCAGTTCTTC
clone_size: many; j_call: TRBJ1-1; d_call: TRBD1; cdr3_length: 14; v_call: TRBV3-1; cdr3_aa: CASSYRQGKTEAFF; cdr3_nt: TGTGCCAGCAGCTACAGACAGGGTAAAACTGAAGCTTTCTTT
clone_size: few; j_call: TRBJ1-4; d_call: .; cdr3_length: 14; v_call: TRBV30; cdr3_aa: CAWTQGGLNEKLFF; cdr3_nt: TGTGCCTGGACCCAGGGAGGTCTTAATGAAAAACTGTTTTTT
clone_size: .; j_call: TRBJ2-1; d_call: .; cdr3_length: 18; v_call: TRBV12-3/TRBV12-4; cdr3_aa: CASSLSVLSDQSYNEQFF; cdr3_nt: TGTGCCAGCAGTTTAAGTGTTCTTAGCGACCAGTCCTACAATGAGCAGTTCTTC
clone_size: .; j_call: TRBJ2-3; d_call: TRBD2; cdr3_length: 17; v_call: TRBV11-2; cdr3_aa: CASSLAPRLADTDTQYF; cdr3_nt: TGTGCCAGCAGCTTAGCCCCCAGACTAGCGGACACAGATACGCAGTATTTT
clone_size: few; j_call: TRBJ1-1; d_call: .; cdr3_length: 16; v_call: TRBV3-1; cdr3_aa: CASSQDWKGRHTEAFF; cdr3_nt: TGTGCCAGCAGCCAAGATTGGAAGGGACGCCACACTGAAGCTTTCTTT
clone_size: many; j_call: TRBJ1-1; d_call: TRBD1; cdr3_length: 13; v_call: TRBV11-2; cdr3_aa: CASSLGADREAFF; cdr3_nt: TGTGCCAGCAGCTTAGGGGCGGACAGGGAGGCTTTCTTT
clone_size: many; j_call: TRBJ2-7; d_call: .; cdr3_length: 15; v_call: TRBV6-1; cdr3_aa: CASKWFRLELGEQYF; cdr3_nt: TGTGCCAGCAAATGGTTTCGCCTAGAATTGGGCGAGCAGTACTTC
clone_size: many; j_call: TRBJ2-7; d_call: .; cdr3_length: 17; v_call: TRBV7-2; cdr3_aa: CASSLETAGPVSYEQYF; cdr3_nt: TGTGCCAGCAGCTTAGAAACGGCCGGGCCCGTCTCCTACGAGCAGTACTTC
clone_size: .; j_call: TRBJ2-7; d_call: TRBD2; cdr3_length: 14; v_call: TRBV20-1; cdr3_aa: CSATVAGASYEQYF; cdr3_nt: TGCAGTGCCACGGTAGCGGGAGCATCCTACGAGCAGTACTTC
clone_size: many; j_call: TRBJ2-7; d_call: TRBD2; cdr3_length: 15; v_call: TRBV6-2/TRBV6-3; cdr3_aa: CASSARLAGNYEQYF; cdr3_nt: TGTGCCAGCAGTGCCCGACTAGCGGGGAACTACGAGCAGTACTTC
clone_size: many; j_call: TRBJ1-2; d_call: TRBD1; cdr3_length: 15; v_call: TRBV28; cdr3_aa: CASITGGRANYGYTF; cdr3_nt: TGTGCCAGCATTACAGGGGGTAGAGCTAACTATGGCTACACCTTC
clone_size: many; j_call: TRBJ1-6; d_call: TRBD1; cdr3_length: 15; v_call: TRBV7-9; cdr3_aa: CASSTGDRENSPLHF; cdr3_nt: TGTGCCAGCAGCACCGGGGACAGGGAAAATTCACCCCTCCACTTT
clone_size: once; j_call: TRBJ2-3; d_call: TRBD2; cdr3_length: 15; v_call: TRBV10-3; cdr3_aa: CAISASGFSTDTQYF; cdr3_nt: TGTGCCATCAGTGCTAGCGGTTTTAGCACAGATACGCAGTATTTT
clone_size: many; j_call: TRBJ2-5; d_call: .; cdr3_length: 13; v_call: TRBV10-3; cdr3_aa: CAISEMGLETQYF; cdr3_nt: TGTGCCATCAGTGAGATGGGTTTAGAGACCCAGTACTTC
clone_size: .; j_call: TRBJ2-1; d_call: .; cdr3_length: 14; v_call: TRBV5-1; cdr3_aa: CASSLGLGGGEQFF; cdr3_nt: TGCGCCAGCAGCTTGGGACTAGGGGGGGGTGAGCAGTTCTTC
clone_size: many; j_call: TRBJ1-2; d_call: .; cdr3_length: 17; v_call: TRBV14; cdr3_aa: CASSQDEVPGERYGYTF; cdr3_nt: TGTGCCAGCAGCCAAGACGAGGTTCCGGGGGAGAGATATGGCTACACCTTC
clone_size: many; j_call: TRBJ2-7; d_call: TRBD1; cdr3_length: 14; v_call: TRBV28; cdr3_aa: CASSLTGGRYEQYF; cdr3_nt: TGTGCCAGCAGCTTGACAGGGGGCCGGTACGAGCAGTACTTC
clone_size: few; j_call: TRBJ2-2; d_call: .; cdr3_length: 12; v_call: TRBV20-1; cdr3_aa: CSADGRTGELFF; cdr3_nt: TGCAGTGCGGACGGGAGAACCGGGGAGCTGTTTTTT
clone_size: many; j_call: TRBJ2-3; d_call: TRBD1; cdr3_length: 12; v_call: TRBV2; cdr3_aa: CASNGQGDTQYF; cdr3_nt: TGTGCCAGCAATGGACAGGGTGATACGCAGTATTTT
clone_size: many; j_call: TRBJ2-1; d_call: .; cdr3_length: 16; v_call: TRBV28; cdr3_aa: CASSFLTGAANNEQFF; cdr3_nt: TGTGCCAGCAGTTTTCTGACTGGAGCGGCCAACAATGAGCAGTTCTTC
clone_size: .; j_call: TRBJ2-5; d_call: TRBD2; cdr3_length: 14; v_call: TRBV7-3; cdr3_aa: CASSLAGGTETQYF; cdr3_nt: TGTGCCAGCAGCTTAGCGGGAGGTACGGAGACCCAGTACTTC
clone_size: .; j_call: TRBJ2-5; d_call: TRBD2; cdr3_length: 15; v_call: TRBV19; cdr3_aa: CASTASGSMGETQYF; cdr3_nt: TGTGCCAGTACGGCTAGCGGGAGTATGGGGGAGACCCAGTACTTC
clone_size: many; j_call: TRBJ2-7; d_call: TRBD2; cdr3_length: 16; v_call: TRBV6-1; cdr3_aa: CASSATRLAGTYEQYF; cdr3_nt: TGTGCCAGCAGTGCGACCCGACTAGCGGGAACCTACGAGCAGTACTTC
clone_size: many; j_call: TRBJ2-5; d_call: .; cdr3_length: 14; v_call: TRBV9; cdr3_aa: CASSRDEGQETQYF; cdr3_nt: TGTGCCAGCAGTAGGGATGAAGGACAAGAGACCCAGTACTTC
clone_size: few; j_call: TRBJ1-5; d_call: .; cdr3_length: 13; v_call: TRBV19; cdr3_aa: CASSSNLDQPQHF; cdr3_nt: TGTGCCAGTAGTTCTAACCTTGATCAGCCCCAGCATTTT
clone_size: many; j_call: TRBJ1-5; d_call: .; cdr3_length: 16; v_call: TRBV7-8; cdr3_aa: CASSSQGRITNQPQHF; cdr3_nt: TGTGCCAGCAGCTCCCAGGGGCGGATCACTAATCAGCCCCAGCATTTT
clone_size: many; j_call: TRBJ2-5; d_call: .; cdr3_length: 14; v_call: TRBV6-2/TRBV6-3; cdr3_aa: CASSYLGQQETQYF; cdr3_nt: TGTGCCAGCAGTTATCTCGGTCAGCAAGAGACCCAGTACTTC
clone_size: many; j_call: TRBJ2-7; d_call: .; cdr3_length: 13; v_call: TRBV5-1; cdr3_aa: CASSLDGNYEQYF; cdr3_nt: TGCGCCAGCAGCTTGGACGGAAACTACGAGCAGTACTTC
clone_size: many; j_call: TRBJ2-1; d_call: TRBD2; cdr3_length: 14; v_call: TRBV6-1; cdr3_aa: CASSPGLAAYEQFF; cdr3_nt: TGTGCCAGCAGTCCGGGACTAGCGGCGTATGAGCAGTTCTTC
clone_size: few; j_call: TRBJ2-3; d_call: .; cdr3_length: 16; v_call: TRBV5-6; cdr3_aa: CASSLVRNPSTDTQYF; cdr3_nt: TGTGCCAGCAGCTTGGTGCGCAACCCTAGCACAGATACGCAGTATTTT